A selection of T cell receptor beta chains follows, all from one sample in a study of T cell responses to AZD1222 COVID-19 vaccine. Clones were read by immunoSEQ multiplex PCR, and TCRdb kept only the in-frame ones, dropping some. The data contain about 120,000 clones, around 90% of them singletons. Sequenced here: peripheral blood, sampled 28 days after the second AZD1222 dose. These receptors all come from an adult who received the AZD1222 COVID-19 vaccine. The CDR3 runs from the conserved cysteine through the conserved F or W.

CDR3 protein: CASSLVSQGGGYTF
CDR3 length: 14
V gene: TRBV4-3
J gene: TRBJ1-2

CDR3 protein: CASTHGLYGYTF
CDR3 length: 12
V gene: TRBV19
J gene: TRBJ1-2

CDR3 protein: CASSPWAGPRETQYF
CDR3 length: 15
V gene: TRBV13
J gene: TRBJ2-5

CDR3 protein: CASSYLPGASLTDTQYF
CDR3 length: 17
V gene: TRBV6-2/TRBV6-3
J gene: TRBJ2-3

CDR3 protein: CASSPRTDHNSPLHF
CDR3 length: 15
V gene: TRBV4-3
J gene: TRBJ1-6

CDR3 protein: CASSSAGGTQYF
CDR3 length: 12
V gene: TRBV27
J gene: TRBJ2-3

CDR3 protein: CASSGPWRVVDEQFF
CDR3 length: 15
V gene: TRBV21-1
J gene: TRBJ2-1

CDR3 protein: CSVDRGDYGYTF
CDR3 length: 12
V gene: TRBV29-1
J gene: TRBJ1-2

CDR3 protein: CASSSRTSGAEQYF
CDR3 length: 14
V gene: TRBV11-2
J gene: TRBJ2-7

CDR3 protein: CASSQTGTSGTDTQYF
CDR3 length: 16
V gene: TRBV4-3
J gene: TRBJ2-3

CDR3 protein: CASSPGLAGSYQETQYF
CDR3 length: 17
V gene: TRBV5-1
J gene: TRBJ2-5

CDR3 protein: CASRLEGVTGELFF
CDR3 length: 14
V gene: TRBV2
J gene: TRBJ2-2

CDR3 protein: CASSRAGDSYGYTF
CDR3 length: 14
V gene: TRBV18
J gene: TRBJ1-2

CDR3 protein: CASSPGSDTEAFF
CDR3 length: 13
V gene: TRBV18
J gene: TRBJ1-1

CDR3 protein: CASSLSGGAENEQFF
CDR3 length: 15
V gene: TRBV5-4
J gene: TRBJ2-1

CDR3 protein: CASSPQAQSTDTQYF
CDR3 length: 15
V gene: TRBV3-1/TRBV3-2
J gene: TRBJ2-3

CDR3 protein: CASTTRRYYGYTF
CDR3 length: 13
V gene: TRBV6-5
J gene: TRBJ1-2

CDR3 protein: CASSRQGVLKGYTF
CDR3 length: 14
V gene: TRBV7-2
J gene: TRBJ1-2

CDR3 protein: CASSSRTGGYTEAFF
CDR3 length: 15
V gene: TRBV27
J gene: TRBJ1-1

CDR3 protein: CASSTPGKLCQPQHF
CDR3 length: 15
V gene: TRBV21-1
J gene: TRBJ1-5

CDR3 protein: CASSRGTDTQYF
CDR3 length: 12
V gene: TRBV12-3/TRBV12-4
J gene: TRBJ2-3

CDR3 protein: CAVSRDTGNTIYF
CDR3 length: 13
V gene: TRBV10-3
J gene: TRBJ1-3

CDR3 protein: CASIQAANTGELFF
CDR3 length: 14
V gene: TRBV5-1
J gene: TRBJ2-2

CDR3 protein: CASSHDTEAFF
CDR3 length: 11
V gene: TRBV11-2
J gene: TRBJ1-1

CDR3 protein: CASRGSMNTEAFF
CDR3 length: 13
V gene: TRBV7-9
J gene: TRBJ1-1

CDR3 protein: CAAGTPNTGELFF
CDR3 length: 13
V gene: TRBV24-1
J gene: TRBJ2-2

CDR3 protein: CASSLVRNTEAFF
CDR3 length: 13
V gene: TRBV5-5
J gene: TRBJ1-1

CDR3 protein: CASSDPCAVREQHEQYF
CDR3 length: 17
V gene: TRBV6-4
J gene: TRBJ2-7

CDR3 protein: CASSQDRGQFFSGNTIYF
CDR3 length: 18
V gene: TRBV14
J gene: TRBJ1-3

CDR3 protein: CASSYSRDRGNQPQHF
CDR3 length: 16
V gene: TRBV6-5
J gene: TRBJ1-5

CDR3 protein: CASSLSRDQPQHF
CDR3 length: 13
V gene: TRBV11-2
J gene: TRBJ1-5

CDR3 protein: CASSKGAGENEKLFF
CDR3 length: 15
V gene: TRBV18
J gene: TRBJ1-4

CDR3 protein: CASSPRGGGSDTQYF
CDR3 length: 15
V gene: TRBV4-2
J gene: TRBJ2-3

CDR3 protein: CASSLAGHNQPQHF
CDR3 length: 14
V gene: TRBV7-8
J gene: TRBJ1-5

CDR3 protein: CASSSGALSNEKLFF
CDR3 length: 15
V gene: TRBV5-1
J gene: TRBJ1-4